The rows below give T cell receptor beta chains drawn from one sample of a study of blood T cell repertoires in COVID-19. This table comes from immunoSEQ multiplex PCR, and its TCRdb copy is limited to in-frame clones, with some not included. The data hold about 280,000 clones, with about 85% observed a single time. The sequenced sample consisted of peripheral blood. The receptor source for this set is a human donor in a cohort sampled during active COVID-19. CDR3s include the opening cysteine and the closing phenylalanine or tryptophan. D genes are given only for firm matches. Not every row has a clone size; where given, it reads once, few, many or a size class.

v_gene,j_gene,abundance,d_gene,CDR3nt,CDR3aa
TRBV12-3/TRBV12-4,TRBJ1-2,NA,NA,TGTGCCAGCAGCCTCGGGAACTATGGCTACACCTTC,CASSLGNYGYTF
TRBV20-1,TRBJ1-5,NA,TRBD1,TGCAGTGCTAGTTCCGGGACAGGGACTCAGCCCCAGCATTTT,CSASSGTGTQPQHF
TRBV15,TRBJ1-2,NA,TRBD1,TGTGCCACCGGCAAAACCACCGGGACAGGGGTGAGCTACACCTTC,CATGKTTGTGVSYTF
TRBV30,TRBJ2-7,NA,NA,TGTGCCTGGAGCGGGACTCTAACCTCTTACGAGCAGTACTTC,CAWSGTLTSYEQYF
TRBV5-5,TRBJ2-3,NA,NA,TGTGCCAGCAGCATACGACCGGGACCCGGGACTAGCACAGATACGCAGTATTTT,CASSIRPGPGTSTDTQYF
TRBV2,TRBJ1-5,few,NA,TGTGCCTCAACCGTCGGACATAGCAATCAGCCCCAGCATTTT,CASTVGHSNQPQHF
TRBV20-1,TRBJ2-1,NA,NA,TGCAGTGCCTCGAGGAATGAGCAGTTCTTC,CSASRNEQFF
TRBV6-6,TRBJ1-5,NA,NA,TGTGCCAGCAGCGCTACGGATCAGCCCCAGCATTTT,CASSATDQPQHF
TRBV15,TRBJ2-2,NA,TRBD2,TGTGCCACCAGCAGAGATATCTTAGCAGGCGGGGGGAACACCGGGGAGCTGTTTTTT,CATSRDILAGGGNTGELFF
TRBV11-2,TRBJ1-2,NA,NA,TGTGCCAGCAGCTCCAACGTCGGAGTTGACTATGGCTACACCTTC,CASSSNVGVDYGYTF
TRBV12-5,TRBJ2-1,NA,NA,TGTGCTAGTGGTTTGGTAGCGGGCAATGAGCAGTTCTTC,CASGLVAGNEQFF
TRBV7-9,TRBJ1-2,NA,NA,TGTGCCAGCAGCCCAAAACTGATGCTCCGATATGGCTACACCTTC,CASSPKLMLRYGYTF
TRBV4-3,TRBJ2-5,NA,TRBD1,TGCGCCAGCAGCCCATCGACAGGGGGCTGGGAGACCCAGTACTTC,CASSPSTGGWETQYF
TRBV19,TRBJ2-7,NA,NA,TGTGCCAGTAGTCTGGCGGGACTCAGCTACGAGCAGTACTTC,CASSLAGLSYEQYF
TRBV3-1/TRBV3-2,TRBJ2-7,NA,NA,TGTGCCAGCAGCCAGGTGGGGCACGAGCAGTACTTC,CASSQVGHEQYF
TRBV2,TRBJ1-4,NA,TRBD1,TGTGCCAGCCGTACGGGACAGGTCTTTGCAACTAATGAAAAACTGTTTTTT,CASRTGQVFATNEKLFF
TRBV28,TRBJ1-1,NA,NA,TGTGCCAGCAGTCCCCTCTTCACTGAAGCTTTCTTT,CASSPLFTEAFF
TRBV5-1,TRBJ2-7,NA,TRBD2,TGCGCCAGCAGCTTGACCGGGAGGACCTACGAGCAGTACTTC,CASSLTGRTYEQYF
TRBV18,TRBJ2-5,NA,NA,TGTGCCAGCTCACCCCAGGACTGGCCGGGGCAAGAGACCCAGTACTTC,CASSPQDWPGQETQYF
TRBV6-5,TRBJ2-1,NA,NA,TGTGCCAGCATCACCGGGACTTACTACAATGAGCAGTTCTTC,CASITGTYYNEQFF
TRBV7-9,TRBJ1-5,NA,NA,TGTGCCAGCAGCTTCGGCAGGGGAGATCAGCCCCAGCATTTT,CASSFGRGDQPQHF
TRBV18,TRBJ2-2,NA,TRBD1,TGTGCCAGCTCACGACAGGGGATGGAGCTGTTTTTT,CASSRQGMELFF
TRBV18,TRBJ2-1,NA,TRBD2,TGTGCCAGCTCACGACTAGCGGGGGACAATGAGCAGTTCTTC,CASSRLAGDNEQFF
TRBV15,TRBJ2-6,NA,NA,TGTGCCACCAGCAGAGGATTGGTCCAGGGCACCGGGGCCAACGTCCTGACTTTC,CATSRGLVQGTGANVLTF
TRBV9,TRBJ2-7,NA,NA,TGTGCCAGCAGCCCATCCGCGTCGGGGTCTTACGAGCAGTACTTC,CASSPSASGSYEQYF
TRBV10-3,TRBJ1-1,NA,TRBD1,TGTGCCTCCAGGGGGATGAACACTGAAGCTTTCTTT,CASRGMNTEAFF
TRBV28,TRBJ1-2,NA,NA,TGTGCCAGCAGTTTTGTGCAGGAGGGCTATGGCTACACCTTC,CASSFVQEGYGYTF
TRBV30,TRBJ2-7,NA,TRBD2,TGTGCCTGGAGACAGACTAGCGGGGTTACCTACGAGCAGTACTTC,CAWRQTSGVTYEQYF
TRBV10-3,TRBJ1-1,few,NA,TGTGCCATCAGTGCGGGGGGTGTCGGGACTGAAGCTTTCTTT,CAISAGGVGTEAFF
TRBV6-2/TRBV6-3,TRBJ2-1,NA,NA,TGTGCCAGCAGTACCCCACCCCTAGGCTACAATGAGCAGTTCTTC,CASSTPPLGYNEQFF
TRBV2,TRBJ2-4,NA,NA,TGTGCCACATCCCGAGGATTGGAGGGAATAATAGCCAAAAACATTCAGTACTTC,CATSRGLEGIIAKNIQYF
TRBV5-1,TRBJ2-1,NA,TRBD2,TGCGCCAGCAGCGGGCAAGCGGGAGGGCCTATAAATGAGCAGTTCTTC,CASSGQAGGPINEQFF
TRBV3-1/TRBV3-2,TRBJ2-3,NA,NA,TGTGCCAGCAGCCAAGGGATAGCGGGCACAGATACGCAGTATTTT,CASSQGIAGTDTQYF
TRBV5-1,TRBJ2-3,NA,TRBD2,TGCGCCAGCAGCCAACCAGAGGCGGGCGGGGGGCTATGGCAGTATTTT,CASSQPEAGGGLWQYF
TRBV9,TRBJ2-1,NA,NA,TGTGCCAGCAGCGTAGAGGCGGTACTGGTGAATGAGCAGTTCTTC,CASSVEAVLVNEQFF
TRBV3-1/TRBV3-2,TRBJ2-1,NA,TRBD2,TGTGCCAGCAGCCTCGGACTAGCGGGGTTCAATGAGCAGTTCTTC,CASSLGLAGFNEQFF
TRBV28,TRBJ2-3,NA,NA,TGTGCCAGCAGTGACGACAGGATTGAGGATACGCAGTATTTT,CASSDDRIEDTQYF
TRBV6-5,TRBJ1-5,NA,NA,TGTGCCAGCAGTCTACGGGAGAACCAGCCCCAGCATTTT,CASSLRENQPQHF
TRBV5-1,TRBJ1-1,NA,NA,TGCGCCAGCACAGACGGCGCCGGGGCTTTCTTT,CASTDGAGAFF
TRBV9,TRBJ2-3,NA,NA,TGTGCCAGCAGCGTCGAACCGGGAGATACGCAGTATTTT,CASSVEPGDTQYF
TRBV2,TRBJ2-1,NA,NA,TGTGCCAGGGAAGCGGGTGAGCAGTTCTTC,CAREAGEQFF
TRBV18,TRBJ2-1,NA,NA,TGTGCCAGCTCACCTCAGTGGAATGAGCAGTTCTTC,CASSPQWNEQFF
TRBV9,TRBJ2-1,NA,NA,TGTGCCAGCAGCCCCCGGGACTCCGGCGCCAATGAGCAGTTCTTC,CASSPRDSGANEQFF
TRBV7-3,TRBJ2-3,NA,TRBD2,TGTGCCAGCAGCTTAGGACTAGCTACAGATACGCAGTATTTT,CASSLGLATDTQYF
TRBV14,TRBJ2-1,many,TRBD2,TGTGCCAGCAGCCAAGGGGGGAGGGCTTCTACGGATGAGCAGTTCTTC,CASSQGGRASTDEQFF
TRBV19,TRBJ2-3,NA,TRBD2,TGTGCCAGTAGTATTCGGAATAGCCCCTTGGGAGGGACAGATACGCAGTATTTT,CASSIRNSPLGGTDTQYF